This record covers a single T cell receptor beta chain. Its antigen is unidentified. The V gene's germline CDR1 is ENHRY and CDR2 SYGVKD. The CDR3 totals 14 residues. This record comes from a study of a mutant IDH1 vaccine in newly diagnosed glioma. Time point here: week 47, end of study. Each dose delivered 300 ug of mutant IDH1 20-mer peptide subcutaneously with imiquimod. Donors harbored newly found WHO grade 3 or 4 IDH1-mutant, ATRX-lost astrocytomas. The method was immunoSEQ multiplex PCR; TCRdb's version includes in-frame clones alone and lacks a portion of them. The repertoire holds about 50,000 clones, with roughly 84% as singletons.

The sequencing here drew on PBMCs, taken from a glioma patient whose treatment included an IDH1 peptide vaccine. The receptor's source is a woman aged 25 to 39 with glioma. Some clones in this sample may be carry-over from other donors' samples. This rearrangement joins TRBV10-3 to TRBJ2-5; D tentatively reads TRBD1 or TRBD2 (7 bases each). The end of the DNA aligns better with TRBJ2-7, so the J call may be wrong. The CDR3 loop reads CAISDREGSYEQYF. CDR3 coding DNA: TGTGCCATCAGCGACAGGGAGGGATCCTACGAGCAGTACTTC.